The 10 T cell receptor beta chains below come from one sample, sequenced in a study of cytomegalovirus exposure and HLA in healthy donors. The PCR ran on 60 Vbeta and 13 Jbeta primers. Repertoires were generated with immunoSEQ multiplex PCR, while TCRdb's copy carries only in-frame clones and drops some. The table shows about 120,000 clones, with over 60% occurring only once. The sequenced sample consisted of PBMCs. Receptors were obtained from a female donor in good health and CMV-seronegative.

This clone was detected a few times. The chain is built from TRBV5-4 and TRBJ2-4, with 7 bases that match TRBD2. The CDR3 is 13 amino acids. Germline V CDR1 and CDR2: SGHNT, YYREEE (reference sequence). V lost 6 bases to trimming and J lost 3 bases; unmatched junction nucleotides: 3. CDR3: CASTPGGKNIQYF. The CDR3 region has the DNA TGTGCCAGCACTCCGGGGGGCAAAAACATTCAGTACTTC.

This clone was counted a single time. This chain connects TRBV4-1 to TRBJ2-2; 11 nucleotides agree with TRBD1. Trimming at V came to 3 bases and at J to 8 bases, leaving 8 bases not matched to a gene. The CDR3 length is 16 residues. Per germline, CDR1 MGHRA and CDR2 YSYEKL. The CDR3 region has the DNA TGCGCCAGCAGCCAGGACAGGGGGCTGGGATTGGGGGAGCTGTTTTTT. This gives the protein CASSQDRGLGLGELFF.

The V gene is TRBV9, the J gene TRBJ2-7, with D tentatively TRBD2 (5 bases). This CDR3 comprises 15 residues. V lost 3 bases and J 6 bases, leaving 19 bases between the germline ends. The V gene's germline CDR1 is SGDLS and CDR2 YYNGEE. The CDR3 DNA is TGTGCCAGCAGCGGTGGGGTCCGCGGGTCTACCGAGCAGTACTTC. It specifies CASSGGVRGSTEQYF.

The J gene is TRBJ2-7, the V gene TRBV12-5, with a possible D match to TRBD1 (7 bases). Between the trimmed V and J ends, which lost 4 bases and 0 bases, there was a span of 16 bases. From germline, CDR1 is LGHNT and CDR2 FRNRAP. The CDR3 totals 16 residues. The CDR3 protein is CASGSGDSLNSYEQYF. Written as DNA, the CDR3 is TGTGCTAGTGGTTCGGGGGACAGTTTAAACTCCTACGAGCAGTACTTC.

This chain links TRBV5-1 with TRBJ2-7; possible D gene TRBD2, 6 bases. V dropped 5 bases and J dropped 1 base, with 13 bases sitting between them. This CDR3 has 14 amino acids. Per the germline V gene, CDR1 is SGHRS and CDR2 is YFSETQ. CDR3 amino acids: CASSLPGVSYEQYF. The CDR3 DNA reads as TGCGCCAGCAGTCTCCCGGGAGTTTCCTACGAGCAGTACTTC.

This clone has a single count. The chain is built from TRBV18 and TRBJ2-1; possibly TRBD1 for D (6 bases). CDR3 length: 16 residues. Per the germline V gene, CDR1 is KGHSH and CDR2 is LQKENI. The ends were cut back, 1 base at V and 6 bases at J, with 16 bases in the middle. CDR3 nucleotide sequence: TGTGCCAGCTCACCACTAAGCCAGGGGTTGGGCAATGAGCAGTTCTTC. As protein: CASSPLSQGLGNEQFF.

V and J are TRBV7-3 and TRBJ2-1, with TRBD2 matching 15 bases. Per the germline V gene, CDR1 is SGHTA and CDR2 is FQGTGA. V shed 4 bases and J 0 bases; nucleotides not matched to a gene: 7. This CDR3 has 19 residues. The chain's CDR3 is CASSSAGLAGGSSYNEQFF. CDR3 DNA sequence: TGTGCCAGCAGCTCGGCCGGACTAGCGGGAGGGAGCTCCTACAATGAGCAGTTCTTC.

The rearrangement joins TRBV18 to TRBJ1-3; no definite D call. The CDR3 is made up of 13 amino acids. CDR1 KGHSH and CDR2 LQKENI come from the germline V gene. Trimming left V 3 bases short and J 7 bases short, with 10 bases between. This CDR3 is CASSPAGRNTIYF. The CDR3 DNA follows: TGTGCCAGCTCACCCGCGGGCCGTAACACCATATATTTT.

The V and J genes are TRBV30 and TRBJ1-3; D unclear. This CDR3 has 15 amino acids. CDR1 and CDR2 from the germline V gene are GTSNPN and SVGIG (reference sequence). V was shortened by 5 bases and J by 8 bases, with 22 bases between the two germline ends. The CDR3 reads CAWAPGVAPGYTIYF. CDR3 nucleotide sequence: TGTGCCTGGGCCCCGGGAGTGGCCCCGGGGTACACCATATATTTT.

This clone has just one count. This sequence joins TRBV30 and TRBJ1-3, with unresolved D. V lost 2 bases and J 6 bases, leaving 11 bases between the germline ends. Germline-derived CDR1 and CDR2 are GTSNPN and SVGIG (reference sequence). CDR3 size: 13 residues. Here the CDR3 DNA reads TGTGCCTGGAGTATGGGGAGGCCAAACACCATATATTTT. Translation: CAWSMGRPNTIYF.